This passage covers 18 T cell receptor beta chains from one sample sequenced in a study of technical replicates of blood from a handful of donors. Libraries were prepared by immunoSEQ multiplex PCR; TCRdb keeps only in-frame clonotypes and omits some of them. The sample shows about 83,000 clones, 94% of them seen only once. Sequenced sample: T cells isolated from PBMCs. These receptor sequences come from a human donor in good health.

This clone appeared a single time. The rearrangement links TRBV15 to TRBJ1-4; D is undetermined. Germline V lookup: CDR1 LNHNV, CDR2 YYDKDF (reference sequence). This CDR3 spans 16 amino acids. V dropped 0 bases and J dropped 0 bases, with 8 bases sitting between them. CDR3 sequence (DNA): TGTGCCACCAGCAGAGAGAGAGTTGCAACTAATGAAAAACTGTTTTTT. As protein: CATSRERVATNEKLFF.

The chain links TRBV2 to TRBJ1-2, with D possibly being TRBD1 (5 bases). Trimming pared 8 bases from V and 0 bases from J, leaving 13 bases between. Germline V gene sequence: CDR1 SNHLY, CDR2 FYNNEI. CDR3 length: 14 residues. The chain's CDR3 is CASETDTTNYGYTF. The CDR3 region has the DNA TGTGCCAGCGAGACGGACACAACTAACTATGGCTACACCTTC.

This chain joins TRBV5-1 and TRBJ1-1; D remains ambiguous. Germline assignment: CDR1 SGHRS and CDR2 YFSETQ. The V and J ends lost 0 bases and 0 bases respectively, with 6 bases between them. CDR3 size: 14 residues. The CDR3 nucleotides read TGCGCCAGCAGCTTGGGGGAGCTGAACACTGAAGCTTTCTTT. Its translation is CASSLGELNTEAFF.

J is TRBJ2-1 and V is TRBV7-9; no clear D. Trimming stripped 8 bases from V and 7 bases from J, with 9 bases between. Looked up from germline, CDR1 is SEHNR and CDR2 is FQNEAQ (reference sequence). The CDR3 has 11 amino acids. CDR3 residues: CASLSRNEQFF. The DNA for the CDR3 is TGTGCCAGCCTATCTAGAAATGAGCAGTTCTTC.

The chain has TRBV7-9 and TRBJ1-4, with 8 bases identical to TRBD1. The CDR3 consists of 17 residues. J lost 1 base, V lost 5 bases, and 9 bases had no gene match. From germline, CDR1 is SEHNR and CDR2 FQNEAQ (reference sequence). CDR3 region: CASSRGDRTVTNEKLFF. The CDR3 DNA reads TGTGCCAGCAGCAGAGGGGACAGGACGGTAACTAATGAAAAACTGTTTTTT.

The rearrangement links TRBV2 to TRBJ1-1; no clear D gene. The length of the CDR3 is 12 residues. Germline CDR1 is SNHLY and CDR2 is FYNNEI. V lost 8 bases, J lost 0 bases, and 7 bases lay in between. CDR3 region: CASGLVNTEAFF. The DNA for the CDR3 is TGTGCCAGCGGACTGGTGAACACTGAAGCTTTCTTT.

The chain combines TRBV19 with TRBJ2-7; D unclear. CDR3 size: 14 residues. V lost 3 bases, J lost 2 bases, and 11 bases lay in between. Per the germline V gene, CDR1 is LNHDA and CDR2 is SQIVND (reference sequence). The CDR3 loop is CASSIAERTYEQYF. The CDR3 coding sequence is TGTGCCAGTAGTATTGCGGAAAGAACCTACGAGCAGTACTTC.

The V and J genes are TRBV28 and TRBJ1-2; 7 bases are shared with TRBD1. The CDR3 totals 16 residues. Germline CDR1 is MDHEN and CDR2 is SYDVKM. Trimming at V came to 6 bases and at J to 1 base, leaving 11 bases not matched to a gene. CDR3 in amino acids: CASRSLPGQSNYGYTF. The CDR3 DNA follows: TGTGCCAGCAGGAGCCTCCCGGGACAGAGTAACTATGGCTACACCTTC.

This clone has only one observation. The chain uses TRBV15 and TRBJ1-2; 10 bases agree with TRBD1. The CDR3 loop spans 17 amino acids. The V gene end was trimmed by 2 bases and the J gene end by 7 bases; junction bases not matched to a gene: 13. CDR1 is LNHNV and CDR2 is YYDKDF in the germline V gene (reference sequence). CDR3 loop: CATSRTQGTGVVAGYTF. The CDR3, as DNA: TGTGCCACCAGCAGAACTCAGGGGACAGGGGTAGTAGCTGGCTACACCTTC.

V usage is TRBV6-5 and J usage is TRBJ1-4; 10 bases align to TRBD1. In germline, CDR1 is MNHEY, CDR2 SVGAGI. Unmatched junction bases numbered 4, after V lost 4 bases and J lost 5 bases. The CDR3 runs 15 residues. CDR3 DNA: TGTGCCAGCAGTTTTTCGGACAGGGGGAATGAAAAACTGTTTTTT. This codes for CASSFSDRGNEKLFF.

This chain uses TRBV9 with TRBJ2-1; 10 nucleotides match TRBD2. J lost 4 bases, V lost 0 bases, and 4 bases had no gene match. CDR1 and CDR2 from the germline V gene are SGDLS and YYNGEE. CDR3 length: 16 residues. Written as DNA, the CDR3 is TGTGCCAGCAGCGTAGGTTTAGCGGGGGGATACAATGAGCAGTTCTTC. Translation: CASSVGLAGGYNEQFF.

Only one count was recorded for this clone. CDR3: CASSIHRGADTGELFF. The CDR3 DNA reads as TGTGCCAGTAGTATTCACCGAGGAGCGGACACCGGGGAGCTGTTTTTT. This sequence joins TRBV19 and TRBJ2-2; weak D call: TRBD2 (5 bases). CDR3 length equals 16 residues. CDR1 and CDR2 from the germline V gene are LNHDA and SQIVND (reference sequence). V dropped 3 bases and J dropped 3 bases, with 14 bases sitting between them.

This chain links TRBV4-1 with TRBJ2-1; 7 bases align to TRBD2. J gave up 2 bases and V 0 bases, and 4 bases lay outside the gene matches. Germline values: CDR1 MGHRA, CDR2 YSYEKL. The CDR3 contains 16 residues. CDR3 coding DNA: TGCGCCAGCAGCCAAGATAGCGGGCAAACCTACAATGAGCAGTTCTTC. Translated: CASSQDSGQTYNEQFF.

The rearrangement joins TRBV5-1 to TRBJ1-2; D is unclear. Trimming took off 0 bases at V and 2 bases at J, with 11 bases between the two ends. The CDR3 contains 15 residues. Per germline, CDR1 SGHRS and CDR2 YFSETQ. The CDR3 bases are TGCGCCAGCAGCTTGGAACAGCCGCCCAACTATGGCTACACCTTC. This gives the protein CASSLEQPPNYGYTF.

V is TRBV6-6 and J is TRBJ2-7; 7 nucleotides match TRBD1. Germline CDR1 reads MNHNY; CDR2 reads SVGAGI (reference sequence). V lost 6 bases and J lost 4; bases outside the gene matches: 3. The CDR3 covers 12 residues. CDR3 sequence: CASSRQGYEQYF. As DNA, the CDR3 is TGTGCCAGCAGCCGACAGGGTTACGAGCAGTACTTC.

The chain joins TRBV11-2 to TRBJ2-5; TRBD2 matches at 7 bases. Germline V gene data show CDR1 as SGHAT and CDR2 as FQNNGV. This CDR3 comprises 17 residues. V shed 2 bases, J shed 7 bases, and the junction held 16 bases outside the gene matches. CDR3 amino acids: CASSLNEPGLSGRTQYF. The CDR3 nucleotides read TGTGCCAGCAGCTTAAATGAGCCGGGACTAAGCGGTCGGACCCAGTACTTC. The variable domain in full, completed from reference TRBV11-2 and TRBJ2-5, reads EAGVAQSPRYKIIEKRQSVAFWCNPISGHATLYWYQQILGQGPKLLIQFQNNGVVDDSQLPKDRFSAERLKGVDSTLKIQPAKLEDSAVYLCASSLNEPGLSGRTQYFGPGTRLLVL.

CDR3 residues: CAWSVPSGSYEQYF. As DNA, the CDR3 is TGTGCCTGGAGTGTACCTAGCGGCTCCTACGAGCAGTACTTC. The rearrangement joins TRBV30 to TRBJ2-7; 7 nucleotides agree with TRBD2. V trimming: 0 bases; J trimming: 0 bases; junction bases outside the gene matches: 2. The germline V gene has CDR1 GTSNPN and CDR2 SVGIG (reference sequence). This CDR3 is 14 amino acids long.

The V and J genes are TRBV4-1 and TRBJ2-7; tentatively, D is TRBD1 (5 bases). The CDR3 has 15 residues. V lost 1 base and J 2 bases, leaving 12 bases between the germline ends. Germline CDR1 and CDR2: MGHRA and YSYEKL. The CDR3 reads CASSQVDSGTYEQYF. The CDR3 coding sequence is TGCGCCAGCAGCCAAGTTGACAGTGGAACCTACGAGCAGTACTTC.